Below, 13 T cell receptor beta chains from the same sample are listed, as sequenced in a study of cytomegalovirus exposure and HLA in healthy donors. PCR amplification relied on 60 Vbeta primers (plus 13 Jbeta primers). TCRdb's copy holds only in-frame clones and misses some; the assay was immunoSEQ multiplex PCR. The data hold roughly 170,000 clones, with roughly 86% observed a single time. Sequencing was done on a sample of PBMCs. The receptors come from a girl aged 10-17 years in good health and CMV-seropositive.

The rearrangement joins TRBV19 to TRBJ1-5, with D possibly matching TRBD1 (6 bases). The germline V gene encodes CDR1 LNHDA and CDR2 SQIVND (reference sequence). The CDR3 runs to 12 residues. Trimming cost V 10 bases and J 5 bases, with 12 bases left between them. The CDR3 sequence: CATSGVDQPQHF. CDR3 in DNA: TGTGCCACCTCAGGGGTAGATCAGCCCCAGCATTTT.

The rearrangement links TRBV12-5 to TRBJ2-1; D gene unclear. CDR3 length: 17 residues. Germline-derived CDR1 and CDR2 are LGHNT and FRNRAP. Trimming stripped 1 base from V and 0 bases from J, with 13 bases between. In DNA, the CDR3 is TGTGCTAGTGGTTTGGGCATAGTGATGAGCTCCTACAATGAGCAGTTCTTC. It encodes CASGLGIVMSSYNEQFF.

This chain links TRBV2 with TRBJ1-2, with D possibly matching TRBD1 (6 bases). CDR3 length: 14 residues. Germline V gene sequence: CDR1 SNHLY, CDR2 FYNNEI. The germline V and J ends were trimmed by 10 bases and 5 bases, with 20 bases remaining between them. CDR3 nucleotides: TGTGCCACCATACAGGGCCCTCAGGGTTATGGCTACACCTTC. It codes for CATIQGPQGYGYTF.

This clone was detected once. J is TRBJ2-5 and V is TRBV2, with TRBD2 as a possible D gene (6 bases). Germline V gene data show CDR1 as SNHLY and CDR2 as FYNNEI. The CDR3 covers 13 residues. Trimming took off 8 bases at V and 11 bases at J, with 21 bases between the two ends. The CDR3 DNA reads TGTGCCAGCCGCCGGGGGATGGTGGGGGAGCAGTACTTC. Protein sequence: CASRRGMVGEQYF.

The V call is TRBV4-1, the J call TRBJ1-2, with D uncertain. Trimming removed 2 bases at V and 2 bases at J, with 12 bases between. The V gene's germline CDR1 is MGHRA and CDR2 YSYEKL. The CDR3 is 15 residues long. This CDR3 reads CASSQFLGVNYGYTF. The DNA for the CDR3 is TGCGCCAGCAGCCAATTTCTAGGCGTCAACTATGGCTACACCTTC.

This clone was detected a few times. The chain combines TRBV6-1 with TRBJ2-5; 12 nucleotides match TRBD2. This CDR3 region has 15 residues. Germline lookup yields CDR1 MNHNS and CDR2 SASEGT. V was clipped by 1 base and J by 4 bases; unmatched bases: 1. This CDR3 is CASSEGTSGAETQYF. The CDR3 coding sequence is TGTGCCAGCAGTGAAGGGACTAGCGGGGCAGAGACCCAGTACTTC.

V is TRBV9 and J is TRBJ1-2; perhaps TRBD1 as D (5 bases). V was clipped by 5 bases and J by 2 bases, with 16 bases between them. CDR3 length: 15 residues. Germline CDR1 SGDLS, CDR2 YYNGEE. The CDR3 coding sequence is TGTGCCAGCAGTGCGGGGGACTGGGGAAACTATGGCTACACCTTC. Translating it yields CASSAGDWGNYGYTF.

This clone was observed a single time. V usage is TRBV6-5 and J usage is TRBJ2-2, with D possibly TRBD2 on 6 matching bases. V lost 2 bases and J lost 1, with 11 bases in between. Germline CDR1 is MNHEY and CDR2 is SVGAGI. There are 16 residues in the CDR3. The CDR3 region has the DNA TGTGCCAGCAGTTACAGCTTCGGGGGGAACACCGGGGAGCTGTTTTTT. It translates to CASSYSFGGNTGELFF.

This clone appeared a single time. This sequence joins TRBV7-9 and TRBJ1-1; TRBD1 matches at 9 bases. This CDR3 comprises 12 residues. V trimming: 5 bases; J trimming: 12 bases; junction bases outside the gene matches: 7. The germline V gene has CDR1 SEHNR and CDR2 FQNEAQ (reference sequence). The CDR3 DNA follows: TGTGCCAGCAGCCTAGGGACAGGGTCGACTTTCTTT. Its translation: CASSLGTGSTFF.

In the case of this clone: Sequence at one end of the junction differs from germline and may be a read error. The same CDR3 can be traced to other DNA sequences in this sample. This rearrangement joins TRBV6-1 to TRBJ1-5; TRBD1 agrees at 12 bases. The CDR3 is 14 amino acids. The germline V gene has CDR1 MNHNS and CDR2 SASEGT. The DNA for the CDR3 is TGTGCCAGCAGAGAGGGACAGGGGGCTCAGCCCCAGCACTTT. Translating gives CASREGQGAQPQHF.

This sequence joins TRBV6-4 and TRBJ2-3; D call uncertain. This CDR3 has 14 amino acids. The germline V gene has CDR1 MRHNA and CDR2 SNTAGT. Trimming shortened V by 0 bases and J by 0 bases, and 4 bases separated the two germline ends. CDR3 nucleotide sequence: TGTGCCAGCAGTGACTCCTACAGCACAGATACGCAGTATTTT. Translated, it gives CASSDSYSTDTQYF.

This clone has just a few counts. The chain recombines TRBV6-5 with TRBJ1-4; maybe TRBD1 (6 bases). V lost 6 bases and J 5 bases, leaving 13 bases between the germline ends. The CDR3 spans 14 residues. Germline loops: CDR1 MNHEY, CDR2 SVGAGI. The DNA of the CDR3 is TGTGCCAGCAGCAAGGACAGAGGGAATGAAAAACTGTTTTTT. Its protein is CASSKDRGNEKLFF.

Only a few counts were recorded for this clone. The J gene is TRBJ2-1, the V gene TRBV7-9, with D unresolved. With 4 bases removed from V and 8 bases from J, the gap between germline ends came to 6 bases. This CDR3 region has 11 residues. Germline CDR1 SEHNR, CDR2 FQNEAQ (reference sequence). For the CDR3, the DNA is TGTGCCAGCAGCTACGGTCATGAGCAGTTCTTC. The encoded protein is CASSYGHEQFF.